This is a list of T cell receptor beta chains from one sample in a study of blood T cell repertoires in COVID-19. Only in-frame clones appear in the TCRdb table, and some are missing; sequencing was by immunoSEQ multiplex PCR. In the table there are about 37,000 clones, more than 70% of which are singletons. Material: peripheral blood. These receptors were obtained from a man aged 55 to 70 with active COVID-19. Both conserved end residues are part of each CDR3.

TRBV6-6 CASRPGATNTEAFF
TRBV19 CASSKSGGTDTGELFF
TRBV3-1/TRBV3-2 CASRGLAMNTEAFF
TRBV27 CASSLTGANSPLHF
TRBV6-6 CASSSSGRRSYNEQFF
TRBV27 CASSLSVMRGYTF
TRBV6-1 CASSEATYAGMRGNEKLFF
TRBV21-1 CASSNVPGARASYEQYF
TRBV28 CASSLTRGRRDEQYF
TRBV5-4 CASSFGDLSAETQYF
TRBV3-1/TRBV3-2 CASSQDLGLAGSTDTQYF
TRBV4-3 CASSHGQGAFAPKGNEQFF
TRBV7-9 CASSQTTGATIEQYF
TRBV12-3/TRBV12-4 CASSSFGNEQYF
TRBV10-2 CASRISSGAEQYF
TRBV30 CAWSTERAIAGGPSWNEQFF
TRBV29-1 CSVRGDSYEQYF
TRBV6-5 CASSRDRRLTYEQYF
TRBV6-4 CASSDRRQGNQPQHF
TRBV25-1 CASSGGGSGANVLTF
TRBV15 CATRPPGTGTHGYTF
TRBV7-6 CASSLAQGPPNTEAFF
TRBV12-3/TRBV12-4 CASSFLTDYGYTF
TRBV2 CASRGQGEKLFF
TRBV11-3 CASSLVVRGRLETQYF
TRBV5-1 CASSDRVAETQYF
TRBV4-2 CASSQEPRGGTNEKLFF
TRBV7-9 CASGEGAGEQFF
TRBV18 CASSPLEGQPQHF
TRBV30 CAWSASHSGRATYNEQFF
TRBV6-5 CASSRWAREQYF
TRBV2 CASSVQRALGEQYF
TRBV18 CASSPGSVSSYEQYF
TRBV7-9 CASSLGDFRDQPQHF
TRBV9 CASSDRITSGSAGELFF
TRBV2 CASSVYEQYF
TRBV12-3/TRBV12-4 CASSLGTVYGYTF
TRBV28 CASSLQGLAGIDYEQYF
TRBV28 CASSPTGYEKLFF
TRBV5-1 CASSLIGGSYNEQFF
TRBV28 CASSLPDRGEETQYF
TRBV6-2/TRBV6-3 CASSTQGVKNIQYF
TRBV5-8 CASSRGGSSYNEQFF
TRBV28 CASSWTGGKNTGELFF
TRBV15 CATSRHQAERYGYTF
TRBV12-3/TRBV12-4 CASSASYEQYF
TRBV25-1 CASGRLAGTGNEQFF